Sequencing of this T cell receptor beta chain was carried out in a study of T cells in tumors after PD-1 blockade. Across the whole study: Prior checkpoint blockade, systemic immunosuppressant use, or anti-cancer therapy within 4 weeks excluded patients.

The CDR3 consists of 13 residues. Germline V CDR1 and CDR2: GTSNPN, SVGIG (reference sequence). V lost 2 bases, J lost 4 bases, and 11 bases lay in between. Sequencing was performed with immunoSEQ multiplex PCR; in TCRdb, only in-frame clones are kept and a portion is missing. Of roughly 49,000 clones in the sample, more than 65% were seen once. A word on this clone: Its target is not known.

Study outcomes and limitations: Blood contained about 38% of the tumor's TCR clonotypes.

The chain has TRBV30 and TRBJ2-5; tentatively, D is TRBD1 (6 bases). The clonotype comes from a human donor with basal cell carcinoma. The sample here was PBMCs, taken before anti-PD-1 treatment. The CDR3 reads CAWSSSRGETQYF. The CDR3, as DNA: TGTGCCTGGAGTTCTTCCAGGGGAGAGACCCAGTACTTC.